This entry describes one T cell receptor beta chain. Every donor was a Caucasian adult from Nashville, Tennessee. Sequencing used immunoSEQ multiplex PCR; TCRdb keeps in-frame clones, though not all of them. The sample lists 2.3 million or so clones, approximately 93% occurring once. This entry belongs to a study of shared clonotypes between healthy human individuals. V gave up 5 bases and J gave up 4 bases, with 17 bases separating them. Looked up from germline, CDR1 is MDHEN and CDR2 is SYDVKM. This CDR3 is 15 amino acids long. The rearrangement joins TRBV28 to TRBJ1-2; unclear D gene. This sequence was found in a man aged 18 to 29 in good health. Some clones in this sample may be carry-over from other donors' samples. The sequencing input was naive CD4+ T cells from PBMCs. Subset: CD45RA+ positively selected. For the CDR3, the DNA is TGTGCCAGCAGTGAACCCTCGGCAGTCACCTATGGCTACACCTTC. Its translation: CASSEPSAVTYGYTF.